Presented here are 21 T cell receptor beta chains from one specimen sequenced in a study of identical twins. From the 5' RACE reads, TCRdb called clonotypes with MiXCR, one entry per CDR3 protein. The repertoire has 450,000 or so distinct CDR3 sequences, 24% of them found once; the top ten carry around 3%. The sample also formed part of further work on T cells expressing NK-cell markers.

Sequenced sample: CD4+ T cells sorted from blood. These receptors were collected from a woman younger than 35 in good health.

The CDR3 bases are TGTGCCAGCAGTTACCCTGACAGGGAGCAGTTCTTC. It specifies CASSYPDREQFF. The chain links TRBV6-2 or TRBV6-3 to TRBJ2-1; D is possibly TRBD1 (6 bases). Germline values: CDR1 MNHEY, CDR2 SVGEGT. Trimming removed 2 bases at V and 10 bases at J, with 9 bases between. This CDR3 region has 12 residues.

The CDR3 protein is CASSLGRTTYNEQFF. CDR3 DNA: TGCGCCAGCAGCTTGGGACGCACGACCTACAATGAGCAGTTCTTC. The chain joins TRBV5-1 to TRBJ2-1; D is ambiguous. Germline assignment: CDR1 SGHRS and CDR2 YFSETQ. V lost 0 bases and J lost 2, with 9 bases in between. The CDR3 sequence is 15 residues long.

V usage is TRBV7-2 and J usage is TRBJ2-7; 9 bases map to TRBD2. The CDR3 contains 15 residues. Germline V gives CDR1 SGHTA, CDR2 FQGNSA. V gave up 5 bases and J gave up 7 bases; unmatched junction bases: 12. For the CDR3, the DNA is TGTGCCAGCAGCCATTCGGCTAGCGGGACCTGGGAGCAGTACTTC. The encoded protein is CASSHSASGTWEQYF.

This clonotype was seen ten or more times. This chain connects TRBV4-2 to TRBJ1-1; D remains unclear. V was trimmed by 1 base and J by 3 bases, leaving 12 bases between them. The CDR3 is 15 residues long. Germline V gene sequence: CDR1 LGHNA, CDR2 YNFKEQ. The chain's CDR3 is CASSQVGHSDTEAFF. The CDR3 DNA sequence: TGTGCCAGCAGCCAAGTCGGTCACAGTGACACTGAAGCTTTCTTT.

This clonotype has just a few counts. The gene calls are TRBV5-5 and TRBJ2-2; D uncertain. V gave up 4 bases and J gave up 3 bases, with 13 bases separating them. The CDR3 is 15 residues long. Germline CDR1 reads SGHKS; CDR2 reads YYEKEE (reference sequence). CDR3 amino acids: CASSPGSRDTGELFF. The CDR3 DNA follows: TGTGCCAGCAGCCCCGGGTCAAGGGACACCGGGGAGCTGTTTTTT.

This clonotype came up a few times. This sequence joins TRBV10-3 and TRBJ2-7; 15 bases fit TRBD2. There are 16 residues in the CDR3. The V segment lost 4 bases and the J segment 4 bases; nucleotides outside the gene matches: 5. In germline, CDR1 is ENHRY, CDR2 SYGVKD. The CDR3 bases are TGTGCCATCAGTGTCGGGACTAGCGGGAGGTGGTACGAGCAGTACTTC. Its protein product is CAISVGTSGRWYEQYF.

The table lists this clonotype with a few counts. The chain couples TRBV10-3 to TRBJ1-5; no firm D call. The CDR3 is 13 amino acids. Germline assignment: CDR1 ENHRY and CDR2 SYGVKD. The V end was cut by 7 bases, the J end by 7 bases, with 14 bases between. In DNA form, the CDR3 reads TGTGCCATCACTCGGGAAATTTTCCAGCCCCAGCATTTT. Its protein product is CAITREIFQPQHF.

This sequence joins TRBV7-6 and TRBJ2-5; 10 bases agree with TRBD1. The length of the CDR3 is 15 residues. V lost 5 bases, J lost 5 bases, and 8 bases stayed unmatched. Per germline, CDR1 SGHVS and CDR2 FNYEAQ. CDR3 nucleotides: TGTGCCAGCAGCCCCGGGACAGGGGTTACGGAGACCCAGTACTTC. This gives the protein CASSPGTGVTETQYF. Complete variable domain (other parts from reference TRBV7-6 and TRBJ2-5): GAGVSQSPRYKVTKRGQDVALRCDPISGHVSLYWYRQALGQGPEFLTYFNYEAQQDKSGLPNDRFSAERPEGSISTLTIQRTEQRDSAMYRCASSPGTGVTETQYFGPGTRLLVL.

The chain employs TRBV5-1 and TRBJ2-5, with no clear D. The V gene's germline CDR1 is SGHRS and CDR2 YFSETQ. Trimming shortened V by 0 bases and J by 1 base, and 10 bases separated the two germline ends. The CDR3 sequence is 15 residues long. The CDR3 DNA reads as TGCGCCAGCAGCTTGGGCCAGGCAATCCAAGAGACCCAGTACTTC. It codes for CASSLGQAIQETQYF. Combining the CDR3 with reference TRBV5-1 and TRBJ2-5 gives the whole variable domain KAGVTQTPRYLIKTRGQQVTLSCSPISGHRSVSWYQQTPGQGLQFLFEYFSETQRNKGNFPGRFSGRQFSNSRSEMNVSTLELGDSALYLCASSLGQAIQETQYFGPGTRLLVL.

The V call is TRBV14, the J call TRBJ2-1; 10 positions match TRBD1. Germline V gene sequence: CDR1 SGHDN, CDR2 FVKESK. There are 16 residues in the CDR3. The V and J ends lost 0 bases and 5 bases, in that order; junction bases with no gene match: 4. This CDR3 is CASSQERGQGNNEQFF. In DNA form, the CDR3 reads TGTGCCAGCAGCCAAGAGAGGGGACAGGGGAACAATGAGCAGTTCTTC.

Only a few counts were recorded for this clonotype. This chain links TRBV29-1 with TRBJ2-5; no reliable D call. Trimming cost V 3 bases and J 1 base, with 3 bases left between them. Per the germline V gene, CDR1 is SQVTM and CDR2 is ANQGSEA. There are 11 residues in the CDR3. This CDR3 reads CSVETQETQYF. CDR3 bases: TGCAGCGTTGAGACCCAAGAGACCCAGTACTTC.

There are a few counts of this clonotype. The V gene is TRBV4-3, the J gene TRBJ2-1; weak D call: TRBD2 (6 bases). V gave up 4 bases and J gave up 9 bases, with 25 bases separating them. Looked up from germline, CDR1 is LGHNA and CDR2 is YSLEER. This CDR3 comprises 17 residues. CDR3 nucleotides: TGCGCCAGCAGCCCCGGAGGGTTTAGCGGCCCTAATGGTGAGCAGTTCTTC. It yields the protein CASSPGGFSGPNGEQFF.

This clonotype was counted between two and nine times. The V gene is TRBV30, the J gene TRBJ1-5, with 7 bases that match TRBD1. With V trimmed by 3 bases and J by 0 bases, 5 bases remained unmatched. This CDR3 is built from 15 residues. CDR1 and CDR2 (germline): GTSNPN, SVGIG (reference sequence). CDR3 in DNA: TGTGCCTGGAGCAAACAGGGGAATAGCAATCAGCCCCAGCATTTT. Its protein is CAWSKQGNSNQPQHF.

CDR3 DNA: TGTGCCATCAGTGAGTCGTCGGAGTATGGCTACACCTTC. It encodes CAISESSEYGYTF. This chain uses TRBV10-3 with TRBJ1-2; D remains unclear. Germline CDR1 ENHRY, CDR2 SYGVKD. The CDR3 spans 13 residues. Deletions cut 0 bases from V and 5 bases from J, with 7 bases between.

This clonotype was seen only a few times. CDR3 DNA: TGCGCCAGCAGCTTACAACCGGGGGCGCTGAACACTGAAGCTTTCTTT. Translating it yields CASSLQPGALNTEAFF. The V call is TRBV5-1, the J call TRBJ1-1, with TRBD1 as a possible D gene (6 bases). This CDR3 contains 16 residues. V lost 2 bases to trimming and J lost 0 bases, with 14 bases between them. CDR1 is SGHRS, CDR2 YFSETQ, per germline.

V gene TRBV20-1 combines with J gene TRBJ2-1; no clear D. The CDR3 totals 13 residues. The germline V gene has CDR1 DFQATT and CDR2 SNEGSKA (reference sequence). The V and J ends lost 5 bases and 3 bases respectively, with 11 bases between them. The CDR3 spells CSAVGLGYNEQFF. The DNA of the CDR3 is TGCAGTGCTGTTGGGCTAGGCTACAATGAGCAGTTCTTC.

The chain joins TRBV29-1 to TRBJ1-1; perhaps TRBD1 as D (5 bases). V was trimmed by 4 bases and J by 0 bases, leaving 9 bases between them. CDR1 SQVTM and CDR2 ANQGSEA come from the germline V gene. The CDR3 runs 13 residues. CDR3 nucleotides: TGCAGCGTTGGGAGGGGACTGAACACTGAAGCTTTCTTT. Amino acids: CSVGRGLNTEAFF.

The chain is built from TRBV4-3 and TRBJ2-1, with a weak D call TRBD2 (5 bases). This CDR3 contains 16 residues. Trimming removed 0 bases from V and 2 bases from J, with 11 bases in between. Germline V gene lookup returns CDR1 LGHNA and CDR2 YSLEER. The CDR3 loop reads CASSQERAGPYNEQFF. The CDR3 DNA sequence: TGCGCCAGCAGCCAAGAACGGGCGGGTCCCTACAATGAGCAGTTCTTC.

This clonotype was seen more than once but under ten times. V gene TRBV4-3 combines with J gene TRBJ2-1; the match to TRBD2 covers 9 bases. The CDR3 covers 15 residues. Germline V gene sequence: CDR1 LGHNA, CDR2 YSLEER. The V segment lost 3 bases and the J segment 8 bases; nucleotides outside the gene matches: 8. DNA of the CDR3: TGCGCCAGCAGCCAGGCTAGCGGGAACGACCATGAGCAGTTCTTC. Amino acid sequence: CASSQASGNDHEQFF.

V is TRBV20-1 and J is TRBJ2-3; unclear D gene. The ends were cut back, 3 bases at V and 6 bases at J, with 7 bases in the middle. CDR3 length: 11 residues. Germline CDR1 and CDR2: DFQATT and SNEGSKA (reference sequence). This CDR3 is CSARLRDTQYF. The DNA of the CDR3 is TGCAGTGCTAGGCTCCGGGATACGCAGTATTTT.

This clonotype came up a few times. The V gene is TRBV12-3 or TRBV12-4, the J gene TRBJ2-7; D tentatively reads TRBD1 or TRBD2 (5 bases each). The V gene lost 2 bases and the J gene lost 0 bases, with 14 bases spanning the gap. The CDR3 runs to 16 residues. CDR3 bases: TGTGCCAGCAGTTTATCCTGGGACCGCACCTCCTACGAGCAGTACTTC. The encoded protein is CASSLSWDRTSYEQYF.